The T cell receptor (beta chain) described here comes from a study of OX40 agonist ivuxolimab in advanced cancers. The CDR3 totals 16 residues. The germline CDR1 and CDR2 sequences are SGHAT and FQNNGV. The V end lost 1 base, the J end lost 5 bases, and 15 bases lay between the germline ends. General study findings and limits: In a subset of nonresponders, normalized T-cell clonal expansion was also low. By week 6 at 0.1 to 3.0 mg/kg, blood CD4+ and CD8+ T cells had expanded clonally.

To note about this clone: Its antigen is not identified.

TCRdb's table, derived via immunoSEQ multiplex PCR, lists solely in-frame clones and lacks some. The data show around 69,000 clones, with over 75% seen just once and about 3.4% held by the top ten. The sample was CD4+ or CD8+ T cells sorted from blood, taken in a trial of the OX40 agonist ivuxolimab. This chain joins TRBV11-2 and TRBJ1-5; D is perhaps TRBD1 (6 bases). The sequence derives from an adult with an advanced solid tumor such as melanoma, head and neck, liver or kidney cancer. The CDR3 coding sequence is TGTGCCAGCAGCTTAGGTCCAGGGGCCGGGTATCAGCCCCAGCATTTT. Its protein is CASSLGPGAGYQPQHF.